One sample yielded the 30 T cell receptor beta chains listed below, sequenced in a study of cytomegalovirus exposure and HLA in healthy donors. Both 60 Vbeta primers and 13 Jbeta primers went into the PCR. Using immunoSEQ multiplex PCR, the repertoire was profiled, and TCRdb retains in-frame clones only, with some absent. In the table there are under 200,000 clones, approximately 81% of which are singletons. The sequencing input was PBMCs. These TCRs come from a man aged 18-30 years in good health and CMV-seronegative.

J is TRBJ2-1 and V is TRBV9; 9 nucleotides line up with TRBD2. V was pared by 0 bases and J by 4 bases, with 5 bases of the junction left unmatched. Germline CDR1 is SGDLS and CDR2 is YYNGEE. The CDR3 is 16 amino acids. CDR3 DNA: TGTGCCAGCAGCGTAGTTCCAACTAGCGGGTACAATGAGCAGTTCTTC. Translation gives CASSVVPTSGYNEQFF. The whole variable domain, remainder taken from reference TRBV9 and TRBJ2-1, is DSGVTQTPKHLITATGQRVTLRCSPRSGDLSVYWYQQSLDQGLQFLIQYYNGEERAKGNILERFSAQQFPDLHSELNLSSLELGDSALYFCASSVVPTSGYNEQFFGPGTRLTVL.

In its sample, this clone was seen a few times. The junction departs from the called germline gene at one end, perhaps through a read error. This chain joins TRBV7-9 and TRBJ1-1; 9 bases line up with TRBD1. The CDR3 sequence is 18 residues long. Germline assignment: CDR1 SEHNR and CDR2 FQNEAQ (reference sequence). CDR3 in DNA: TGTTCCAGCAGCATCCACCGGGACAGGGACGGGCTGATGACTGAAGCTTTCTTT. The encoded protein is CSSSIHRDRDGLMTEAFF.

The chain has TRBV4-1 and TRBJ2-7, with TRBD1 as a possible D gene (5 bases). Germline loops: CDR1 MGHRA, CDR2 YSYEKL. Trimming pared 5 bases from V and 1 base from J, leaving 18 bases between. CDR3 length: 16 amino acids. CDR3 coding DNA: TGCGCCAGCAGCTCAGGTAGGGGTTTCGGGTCCTACGAGCAGTACTTC. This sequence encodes CASSSGRGFGSYEQYF.

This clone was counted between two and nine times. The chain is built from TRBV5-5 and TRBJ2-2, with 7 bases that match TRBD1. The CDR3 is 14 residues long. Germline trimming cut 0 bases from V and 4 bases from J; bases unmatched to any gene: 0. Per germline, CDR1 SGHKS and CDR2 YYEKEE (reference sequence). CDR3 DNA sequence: TGTGCCAGCAGCTTGGGACAGGGCACCGGGGAGCTGTTTTTT. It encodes CASSLGQGTGELFF.

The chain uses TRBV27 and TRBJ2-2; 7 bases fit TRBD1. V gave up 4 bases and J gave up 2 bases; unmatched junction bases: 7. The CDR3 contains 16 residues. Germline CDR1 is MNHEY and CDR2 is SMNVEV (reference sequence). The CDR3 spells CASSYTGATNTGELFF. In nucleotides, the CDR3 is TGTGCCAGCAGTTATACAGGGGCCACTAACACCGGGGAGCTGTTTTTT.

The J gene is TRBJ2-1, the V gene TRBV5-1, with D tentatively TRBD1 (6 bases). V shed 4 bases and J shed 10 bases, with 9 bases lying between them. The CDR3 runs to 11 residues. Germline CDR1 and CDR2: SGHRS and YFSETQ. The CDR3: CASSIDREQFF. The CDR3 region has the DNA TGCGCCAGCAGCATAGACAGGGAGCAGTTCTTC.

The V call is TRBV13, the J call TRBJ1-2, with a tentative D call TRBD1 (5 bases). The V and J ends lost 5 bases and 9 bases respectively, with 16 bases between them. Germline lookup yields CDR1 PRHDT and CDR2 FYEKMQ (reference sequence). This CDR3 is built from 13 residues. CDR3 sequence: CASSLPGALSYTF. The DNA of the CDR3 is TGTGCCAGCAGCCTCCCTGGGGCCTTGAGCTACACCTTC.

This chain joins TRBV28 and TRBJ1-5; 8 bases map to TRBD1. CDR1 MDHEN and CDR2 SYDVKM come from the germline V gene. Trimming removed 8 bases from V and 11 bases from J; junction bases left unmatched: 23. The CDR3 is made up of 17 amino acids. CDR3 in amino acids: CASQRRSRDRYGWSQHF. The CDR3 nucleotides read TGTGCCAGCCAGCGCCGGTCCCGGGACAGGTATGGGTGGTCCCAGCATTTT.

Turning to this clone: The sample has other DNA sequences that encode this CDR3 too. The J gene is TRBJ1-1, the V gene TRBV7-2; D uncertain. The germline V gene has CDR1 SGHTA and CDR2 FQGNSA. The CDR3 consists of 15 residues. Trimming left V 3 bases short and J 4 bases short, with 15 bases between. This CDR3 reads CASSFSGARGTEAFF. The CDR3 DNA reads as TGTGCCAGCAGCTTCTCTGGTGCTCGGGGCACTGAAGCTTTCTTT.

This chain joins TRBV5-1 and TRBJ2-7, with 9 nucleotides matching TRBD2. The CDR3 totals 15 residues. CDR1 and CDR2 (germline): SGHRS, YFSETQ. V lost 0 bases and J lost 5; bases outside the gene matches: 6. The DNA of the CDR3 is TGCGCCAGCAGCTTGGGCGGGAGGGCCTTGGACGAGCAGTACTTC. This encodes CASSLGGRALDEQYF.

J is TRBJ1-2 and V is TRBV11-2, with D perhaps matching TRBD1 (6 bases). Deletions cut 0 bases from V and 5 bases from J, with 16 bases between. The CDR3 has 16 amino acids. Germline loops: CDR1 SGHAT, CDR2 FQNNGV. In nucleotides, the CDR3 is TGTGCCAGCAGCTTAGATCGGCGGTCGAGGGGGTATGGCTACACCTTC. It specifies CASSLDRRSRGYGYTF.

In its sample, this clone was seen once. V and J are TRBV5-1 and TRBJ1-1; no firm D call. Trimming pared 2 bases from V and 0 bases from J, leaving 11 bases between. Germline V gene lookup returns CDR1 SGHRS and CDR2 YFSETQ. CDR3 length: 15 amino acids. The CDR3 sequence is CASSFLPLLNTEAFF. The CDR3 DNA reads TGCGCCAGCAGCTTCCTTCCCCTTTTGAACACTGAAGCTTTCTTT.

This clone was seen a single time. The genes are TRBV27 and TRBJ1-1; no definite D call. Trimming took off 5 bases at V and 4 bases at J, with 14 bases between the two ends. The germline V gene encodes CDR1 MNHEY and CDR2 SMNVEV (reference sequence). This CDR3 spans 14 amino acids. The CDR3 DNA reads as TGTGCCAGCAGTCCCATCCCCGAGGGCACTGAAGCTTTCTTT. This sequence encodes CASSPIPEGTEAFF.

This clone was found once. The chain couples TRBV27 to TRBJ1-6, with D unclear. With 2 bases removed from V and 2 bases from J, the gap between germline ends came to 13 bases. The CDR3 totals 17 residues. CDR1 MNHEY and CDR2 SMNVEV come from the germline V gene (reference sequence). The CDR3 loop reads CASSLGRGGTYNSPLHF. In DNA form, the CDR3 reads TGTGCCAGCAGTTTAGGACGGGGTGGGACCTATAATTCACCCCTCCACTTT.

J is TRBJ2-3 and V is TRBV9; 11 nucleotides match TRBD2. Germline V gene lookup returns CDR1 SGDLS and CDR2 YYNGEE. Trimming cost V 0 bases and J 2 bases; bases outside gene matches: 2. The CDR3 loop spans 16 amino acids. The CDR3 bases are TGTGCCAGCAGCGTAGCTAGCGGGAGGAACACAGATACGCAGTATTTT. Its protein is CASSVASGRNTDTQYF.

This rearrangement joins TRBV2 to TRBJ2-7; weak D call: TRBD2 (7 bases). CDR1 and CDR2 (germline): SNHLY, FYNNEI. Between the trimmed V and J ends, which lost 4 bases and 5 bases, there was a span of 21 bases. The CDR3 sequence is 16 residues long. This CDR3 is CASSAGVGGRFDEQYF. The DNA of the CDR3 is TGTGCCAGCAGTGCCGGGGTCGGGGGGCGCTTCGACGAGCAGTACTTC.

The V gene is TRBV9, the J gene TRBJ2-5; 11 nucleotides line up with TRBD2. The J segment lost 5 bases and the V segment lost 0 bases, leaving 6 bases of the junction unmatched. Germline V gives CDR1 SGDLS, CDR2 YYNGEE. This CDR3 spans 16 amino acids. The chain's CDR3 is CASSVGSGRAGETQYF. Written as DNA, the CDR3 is TGTGCCAGCAGCGTAGGTAGCGGGAGGGCCGGGGAGACCCAGTACTTC.

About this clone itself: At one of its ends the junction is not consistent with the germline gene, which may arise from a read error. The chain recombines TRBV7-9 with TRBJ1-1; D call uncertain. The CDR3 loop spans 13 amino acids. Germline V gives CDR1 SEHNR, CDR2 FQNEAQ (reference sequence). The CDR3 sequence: CSSSNGPRPEAFF. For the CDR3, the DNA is TGTTCCAGCAGCAATGGGCCACGACCTGAAGCTTTCTTT.

CDR3 amino acids: CASTSGGGGWNEQFF. As DNA, the CDR3 is TGTGCCAGCACCTCGGGGGGGGGCGGATGGAATGAGCAGTTCTTC. This rearrangement joins TRBV27 to TRBJ2-1, with 8 bases lining up with TRBD2. After removal of 7 bases from V and 7 bases from J, the junction contained 12 bases not matched to a gene. The CDR3 runs 15 residues. Germline values: CDR1 MNHEY, CDR2 SMNVEV (reference sequence).

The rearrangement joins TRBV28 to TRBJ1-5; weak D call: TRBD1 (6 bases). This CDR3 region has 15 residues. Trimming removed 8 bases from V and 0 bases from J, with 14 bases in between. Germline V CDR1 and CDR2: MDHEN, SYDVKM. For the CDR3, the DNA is TGTGCCAGCCGTAGAGGGGGGGATAGCAATCAGCCCCAGCATTTT. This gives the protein CASRRGGDSNQPQHF.

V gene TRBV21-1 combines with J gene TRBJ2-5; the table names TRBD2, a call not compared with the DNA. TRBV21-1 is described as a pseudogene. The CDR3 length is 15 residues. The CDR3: CASSKARARRETQYF. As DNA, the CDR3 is TGTGCCAGCAGCAAAGCGCGGGCCCGACGGGAGACCCAGTACTTC.

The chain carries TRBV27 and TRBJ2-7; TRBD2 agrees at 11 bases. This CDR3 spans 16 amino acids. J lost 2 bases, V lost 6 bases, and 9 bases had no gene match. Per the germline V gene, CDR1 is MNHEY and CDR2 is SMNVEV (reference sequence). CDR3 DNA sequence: TGTGCCAGCAGGGGGGGACTAGCGGATCTACCCTACGAGCAGTACTTC. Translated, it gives CASRGGLADLPYEQYF.

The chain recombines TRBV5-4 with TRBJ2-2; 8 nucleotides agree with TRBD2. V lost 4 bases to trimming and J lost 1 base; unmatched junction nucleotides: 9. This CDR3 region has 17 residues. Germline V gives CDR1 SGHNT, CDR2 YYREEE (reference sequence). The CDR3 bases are TGTGCCAGCAGCCCAGGGTCGGGGGGGCAGAACACCGGGGAGCTGTTTTTT. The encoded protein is CASSPGSGGQNTGELFF.

CDR3 residues: CASKGQGLFLGAFF. The CDR3 DNA reads TGTGCCAGTAAGGGACAGGGCCTTTTCCTTGGAGCTTTCTTT. This rearrangement joins TRBV19 to TRBJ1-1, with 9 positions matching TRBD1. The CDR3 covers 14 residues. V was pared by 7 bases and J by 10 bases, with 13 bases of the junction left unmatched. CDR1 is LNHDA and CDR2 is SQIVND in the germline V gene (reference sequence). The variable domain in full, with the rest retrieved from reference TRBV19 and TRBJ1-1, is DGGITQSPKYLFRKEGQNVTLSCEQNLNHDAMYWYRQDPGQGLRLIYYSQIVNDFQKGDIAEGYSVSREKKESFPLTVTSAQKNPTAFYLCASKGQGLFLGAFFGQGTRLTVV.

The CDR3 region is CASSLDSSGGAHEQYF. The DNA of the CDR3 is TGTGCCAGCAGCTTAGACTCCTCAGGGGGCGCGCACGAGCAGTACTTC. V is TRBV7-9 and J is TRBJ2-7, with 8 bases matching TRBD1. Germline CDR1 is SEHNR and CDR2 is FQNEAQ (reference sequence). V shed 1 base, J shed 5 bases, and the junction held 10 bases outside the gene matches. The CDR3 sequence is 16 residues long.

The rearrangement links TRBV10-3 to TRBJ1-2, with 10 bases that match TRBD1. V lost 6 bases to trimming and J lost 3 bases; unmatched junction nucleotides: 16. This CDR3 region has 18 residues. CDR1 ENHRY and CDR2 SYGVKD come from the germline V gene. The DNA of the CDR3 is TGTGCCATCAGATTAACTCCCGGGGTGACAGGGGGCGACTATGGCTACACCTTC. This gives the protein CAIRLTPGVTGGDYGYTF.

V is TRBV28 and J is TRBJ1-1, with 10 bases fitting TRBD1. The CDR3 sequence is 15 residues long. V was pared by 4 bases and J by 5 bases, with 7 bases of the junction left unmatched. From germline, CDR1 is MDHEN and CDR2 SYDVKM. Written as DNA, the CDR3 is TGTGCCAGCAGTTCTCCGACAGGGGGCGATACTGAAGCTTTCTTT. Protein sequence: CASSSPTGGDTEAFF.

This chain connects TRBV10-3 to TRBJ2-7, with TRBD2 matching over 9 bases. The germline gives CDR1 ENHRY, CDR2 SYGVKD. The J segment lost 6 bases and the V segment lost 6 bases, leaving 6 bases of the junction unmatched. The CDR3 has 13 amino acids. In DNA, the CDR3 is TGTGCCATCAGGGTAGCGGGGGAAGTCGAGCAGTACTTC. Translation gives CAIRVAGEVEQYF.

The CDR3: CSVEEGGPNEQFF. CDR3 DNA: TGCAGCGTTGAAGAAGGCGGGCCCAATGAGCAGTTCTTC. The genes are TRBV29-1 and TRBJ2-1; maybe TRBD2 (5 bases). Trimming shortened V by 0 bases and J by 6 bases, and 9 bases separated the two germline ends. Germline V gene data show CDR1 as SQVTM and CDR2 as ANQGSEA. The CDR3 is made up of 13 amino acids.

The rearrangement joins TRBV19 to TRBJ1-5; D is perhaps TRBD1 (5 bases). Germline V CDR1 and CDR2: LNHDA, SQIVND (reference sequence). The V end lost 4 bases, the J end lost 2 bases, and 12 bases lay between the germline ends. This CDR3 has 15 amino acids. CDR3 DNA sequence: TGTGCCAGTAGTACCGCCTGGGGGGGCAATCAGCCCCAGCATTTT. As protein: CASSTAWGGNQPQHF.